This T cell receptor (beta chain) was recorded in a study of T cells in localized non-small cell lung cancer. Sequenced by immunoSEQ multiplex PCR; TCRdb stores in-frame clones only, minus some. This sample has around 23,000 clones; about nine tenths occur once, and the top ten carry 6.9%. CDR1 is LGHNA and CDR2 is YSLEER in the germline V gene. The V segment lost 1 base and the J segment 6 bases; nucleotides outside the gene matches: 12. The CDR3 length is 16 residues. On this clone itself: What it binds is not known.

Study-level results: Heterogeneity cannot be ruled out, as sequencing used one tumor region only. Adjacent lung tissue had a median around 57 of the top 100 clones found in the tumor. Uninvolved adjacent lung, not tumor, had the highest T cell clonality. Higher blood T cell density went with longer overall survival.

This chain connects TRBV4-3 to TRBJ2-7; 7 bases align to TRBD2. Sequenced here: peripheral blood, sampled before any cancer treatment. The TCR was taken from a woman aged 35 to 69 with stage I lung adenocarcinoma. The CDR3 DNA reads as TGCGCCAGCAGCCAAGGCTCTAGTGGGAGGGCCGGCGAGCAGTACTTC. Protein: CASSQGSSGRAGEQYF.